This is a list of T cell receptor beta chains from one sample in a study of siplizumab effects on memory and regulatory T cells. Clones were sequenced by immunoSEQ multiplex PCR, and TCRdb holds only the in-frame ones, with some missing. The sample shows 45,000 to 60,000 clones, more than 75% of them seen only once. Sequencing was done on a sample of naive CD8+ T cells sorted from blood. These receptors were taken from a human donor in good health. The CDR3 runs from the conserved cysteine through the conserved F or W. The order of the fields is V gene, J gene, clone size, CDR3 protein. The listing skips clone size in some rows; elsewhere it reads once, few, many or a size class.

v_call: TRBV2
j_call: TRBJ2-4
clone_size: NA
cdr3_aa: CASVSRGGGQPPAKNIQYF

v_call: TRBV19
j_call: TRBJ2-7
clone_size: few
cdr3_aa: CASSESSGSYEQYF

v_call: TRBV4-1
j_call: TRBJ1-1
clone_size: NA
cdr3_aa: CASTGGADEAFF

v_call: TRBV2
j_call: TRBJ1-1
clone_size: NA
cdr3_aa: CASSDPGVVNTEAFF

v_call: TRBV4-1
j_call: TRBJ2-7
clone_size: NA
cdr3_aa: CASSQLGQGGSYEQYF

v_call: TRBV4-1
j_call: TRBJ2-7
clone_size: NA
cdr3_aa: CASSQGQGAYEQYF

v_call: TRBV11-1
j_call: TRBJ1-1
clone_size: NA
cdr3_aa: CASSLGLAPEAFF

v_call: TRBV4-1
j_call: TRBJ1-4
clone_size: NA
cdr3_aa: CASSPLQFATNEKLFF

v_call: TRBV27
j_call: TRBJ2-1
clone_size: NA
cdr3_aa: CASSFWFGSEQFF

v_call: TRBV5-6
j_call: TRBJ1-2
clone_size: few
cdr3_aa: CASSLGDLYGYTF

v_call: TRBV7-9
j_call: TRBJ1-1
clone_size: NA
cdr3_aa: CASSFDEETTPLNTEAFF

v_call: TRBV7-6
j_call: TRBJ2-7
clone_size: NA
cdr3_aa: CASSLSSSVEQYF

v_call: TRBV19
j_call: TRBJ2-2
clone_size: NA
cdr3_aa: CASSIMVTTANTGELFF

v_call: TRBV27
j_call: TRBJ2-7
clone_size: NA
cdr3_aa: CASSFLGGRSYEQYF

v_call: TRBV7-9
j_call: TRBJ2-7
clone_size: NA
cdr3_aa: CASSRPGDPSYEQYF

v_call: TRBV20-1
j_call: TRBJ2-5
clone_size: NA
cdr3_aa: CSARSTIQYF

v_call: TRBV25-1
j_call: TRBJ2-7
clone_size: NA
cdr3_aa: CASSDSGTSGRSAYEQYF

v_call: TRBV10-3
j_call: TRBJ2-7
clone_size: NA
cdr3_aa: CAISDSYEQYF

v_call: TRBV27
j_call: TRBJ1-2
clone_size: NA
cdr3_aa: CASSSGQGYGYTF

v_call: TRBV27
j_call: TRBJ2-1
clone_size: NA
cdr3_aa: CASSLGGGSSLFYNEQFF

v_call: TRBV19
j_call: TRBJ2-7
clone_size: NA
cdr3_aa: CASSIGQGQAYEQYF

v_call: TRBV27
j_call: TRBJ1-2
clone_size: NA
cdr3_aa: CASSLQDGYGYTF

v_call: TRBV30
j_call: TRBJ1-1
clone_size: NA
cdr3_aa: CAWQDLRGAFF

v_call: TRBV27
j_call: NA
clone_size: once
cdr3_aa: CASSSGLTYEQYF

v_call: TRBV19
j_call: TRBJ1-1
clone_size: NA
cdr3_aa: CASTGTLFSEAFF

v_call: TRBV29-1
j_call: TRBJ1-1
clone_size: NA
cdr3_aa: CSVEVEGGPEAFF

v_call: TRBV7-9
j_call: TRBJ1-5
clone_size: NA
cdr3_aa: CASSSSDQPQHF

v_call: TRBV5-6
j_call: TRBJ2-1
clone_size: NA
cdr3_aa: CASSFGVAHEQFF

v_call: TRBV2
j_call: TRBJ2-7
clone_size: once
cdr3_aa: CARQGATYEQYF

v_call: TRBV7-9
j_call: TRBJ2-7
clone_size: NA
cdr3_aa: CASSLGVSYEQYF

v_call: TRBV2
j_call: TRBJ2-1
clone_size: NA
cdr3_aa: CANSREVSYNEQFF

v_call: TRBV18
j_call: TRBJ2-1
clone_size: NA
cdr3_aa: CASSPVGNEQFF

v_call: TRBV19
j_call: TRBJ1-3
clone_size: NA
cdr3_aa: CASIGYSGNTIYF

v_call: TRBV6-5
j_call: TRBJ1-2
clone_size: few
cdr3_aa: CASSSGQHYGYTF

v_call: TRBV14
j_call: TRBJ1-2
clone_size: NA
cdr3_aa: CASSPEGYFYGYTF

v_call: TRBV7-9
j_call: TRBJ2-7
clone_size: NA
cdr3_aa: CASSPPNTPNEQYF

v_call: TRBV7-9
j_call: TRBJ2-7
clone_size: few
cdr3_aa: CASSSGLAGTYEQYF

v_call: TRBV9
j_call: TRBJ2-1
clone_size: NA
cdr3_aa: CASSTDRTLYNEQFF

v_call: TRBV7-2
j_call: TRBJ1-2
clone_size: NA
cdr3_aa: CASTKTGGNYGYTF

v_call: TRBV19
j_call: TRBJ2-7
clone_size: NA
cdr3_aa: CASTPTPLGPNEQYF

v_call: TRBV18
j_call: TRBJ2-7
clone_size: NA
cdr3_aa: CASSNPTGESYEQYF

v_call: TRBV19
j_call: TRBJ1-1
clone_size: NA
cdr3_aa: CASSIYMNTEAFF